The present T cell receptor beta chain was sequenced within a study of cytomegalovirus exposure and HLA in healthy donors. Notes on the study in general: TCR sequences were mostly rare, though some public TCRs occurred in many donors.

The PCR employed 60 Vbeta primers together with 13 Jbeta primers. Clones were sequenced by immunoSEQ multiplex PCR, and TCRdb holds only the in-frame ones, with some missing. This sample has about 240,000 clones, with 81% found just once. The CDR3 length is 13 residues. The V and J ends lost 10 bases and 5 bases respectively, with 18 bases between them. In germline, CDR1 is SNHLY, CDR2 FYNNEI. This clone is medium-sized by share. The antigen is undetermined. The V and J genes are TRBV2 and TRBJ2-7; TRBD1 is a possible D gene (6 bases). This TCR was recovered from a woman aged 60-70 years in good health and CMV-seropositive. The source material was PBMCs. CDR3 in DNA: TGTGCCACCAACCCAGGGGCTGAAAACGAGCAGTACTTC. This gives the protein CATNPGAENEQYF.